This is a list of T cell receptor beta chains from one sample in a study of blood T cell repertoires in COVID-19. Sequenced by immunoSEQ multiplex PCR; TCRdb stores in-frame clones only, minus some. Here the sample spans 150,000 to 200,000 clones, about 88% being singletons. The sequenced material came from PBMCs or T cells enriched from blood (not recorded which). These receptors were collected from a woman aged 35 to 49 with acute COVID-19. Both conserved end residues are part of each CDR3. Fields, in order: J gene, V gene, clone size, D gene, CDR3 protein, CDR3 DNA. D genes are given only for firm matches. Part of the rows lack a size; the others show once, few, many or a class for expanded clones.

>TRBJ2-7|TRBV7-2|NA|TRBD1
CASSLYRGPYEQYF
TGTGCCAGCAGCCTCTACAGGGGGCCCTACGAGCAGTACTTC
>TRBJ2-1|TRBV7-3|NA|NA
CASSLQAYGEQFF
TGTGCCAGCAGCTTACAGGCCTACGGTGAGCAGTTCTTC
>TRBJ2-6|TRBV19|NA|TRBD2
CASSIYGLAGGAYSGANVLTF
TGTGCCAGTAGTATCTACGGATTAGCGGGAGGCGCTTACTCTGGGGCCAACGTCCTGACTTTC
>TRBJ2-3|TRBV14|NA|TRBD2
CASSPARTSPSDTQYF
TGTGCCAGCAGCCCTGCAAGGACTAGCCCCTCAGATACGCAGTATTTT
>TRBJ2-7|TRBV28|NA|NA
CASSHDAGNEQYF
TGTGCCAGCAGCCACGATGCGGGAAACGAGCAGTACTTC
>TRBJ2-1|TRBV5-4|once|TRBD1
CASSSQGTGGLAQFF
TGTGCCAGCAGCTCCCAAGGGACAGGGGGCTTAGCGCAGTTCTTC
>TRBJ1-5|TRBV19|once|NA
CASTWGAGQPQHF
TGTGCCAGTACCTGGGGCGCAGGGCAGCCCCAGCATTTT
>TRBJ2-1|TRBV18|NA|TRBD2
CASSPPSGVDEQFF
TGTGCCAGCTCACCGCCTAGCGGGGTTGATGAGCAGTTCTTC
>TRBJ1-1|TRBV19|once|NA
CASSIPQGLSTEAFF
TGTGCCAGTAGTATTCCACAGGGATTGAGCACTGAAGCTTTCTTT
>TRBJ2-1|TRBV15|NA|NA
CATSRLARTYNEQFF
TGTGCCACCAGCAGGCTAGCGAGAACCTACAATGAGCAGTTCTTC
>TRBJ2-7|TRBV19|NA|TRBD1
CASSILTGGIYEQYF
TGTGCCAGTAGTATACTGACAGGGGGAATCTACGAGCAGTACTTC
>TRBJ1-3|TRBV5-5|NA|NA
CASSVQGAGNTIYF
TGTGCCAGCAGCGTACAGGGTGCTGGAAACACCATATATTTT
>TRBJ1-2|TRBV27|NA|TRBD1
CASSLKGTGAYGYTF
TGTGCCAGCAGTTTAAAAGGGACAGGAGCCTATGGCTACACCTTC
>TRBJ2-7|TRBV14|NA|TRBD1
CASSPTGKSYEQYF
TGTGCCAGCAGCCCGACAGGGAAATCCTACGAGCAGTACTTC
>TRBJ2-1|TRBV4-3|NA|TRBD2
CASSQALGAGGPNEQFF
TGCGCCAGCAGCCAAGCCCTTGGAGCGGGAGGGCCGAATGAGCAGTTCTTC
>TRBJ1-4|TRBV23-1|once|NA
CASSRCGGGHEIEKLFF
TGCGCCAGCAGTCGATGTGGCGGGGGACATGAAATTGAAAAACTGTTTTTT
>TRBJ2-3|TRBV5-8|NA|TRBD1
CASSSDRGLWTDTQYF
TGTGCCAGCAGTTCCGACAGGGGGCTCTGGACAGATACGCAGTATTTT
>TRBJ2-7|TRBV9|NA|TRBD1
CASSHPAGTGPPYEQYF
TGTGCCAGCAGCCATCCGGCGGGGACAGGGCCCCCATACGAGCAGTACTTC
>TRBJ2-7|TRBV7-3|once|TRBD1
CASSLNRGPLYEQYF
TGTGCCAGCAGCTTAAACAGGGGACCCCTCTACGAGCAGTACTTC
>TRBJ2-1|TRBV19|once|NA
CASSVVGTPSSYNEQFF
TGTGCCAGTAGTGTAGTTGGGACACCGAGCTCCTACAATGAGCAGTTCTTC
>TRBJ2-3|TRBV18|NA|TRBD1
CASSPGTGGDTQYF
TGTGCCAGCTCACCCGGGACAGGAGGAGATACGCAGTATTTT
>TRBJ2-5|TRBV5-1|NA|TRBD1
CASSYGTGGFDQETQYF
TGCGCCAGCAGCTACGGGACAGGGGGCTTTGACCAAGAGACCCAGTACTTC
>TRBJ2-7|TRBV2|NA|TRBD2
CASMVRASGHEQYF
TGTGCCAGCATGGTGAGGGCTAGCGGCCACGAGCAGTACTTC
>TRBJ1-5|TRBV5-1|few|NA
CASRKTDNSNQPQHF
TGCGCCAGCAGAAAGACAGATAATAGCAATCAGCCCCAGCATTTT
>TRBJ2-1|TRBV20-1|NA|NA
CSASSLEALYNEQFF
TGCAGTGCTAGTAGTTTAGAGGCCCTGTACAATGAGCAGTTCTTC
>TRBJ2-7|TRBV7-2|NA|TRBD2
CASSLKREGLYEQYF
TGTGCCAGCAGCTTGAAGCGGGAGGGGTTATACGAGCAGTACTTC
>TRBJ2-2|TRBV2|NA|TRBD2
CASSVETSFLGGELFF
TGTGCCAGCAGTGTCGAGACTAGCTTCCTAGGCGGGGAGCTGTTTTTT
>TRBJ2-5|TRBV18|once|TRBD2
CASSPILAGGQETQYF
TGTGCCAGCTCACCAATCCTAGCGGGAGGTCAAGAGACCCAGTACTTC
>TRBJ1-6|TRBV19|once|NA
CASMEGSYNSPLHF
TGTGCCAGTATGGAGGGTTCCTATAATTCACCCCTCCACTTT
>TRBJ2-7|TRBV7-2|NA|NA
CASSLGGGGGVYEQYF
TGTGCCAGCAGCTTAGGGGGGGGCGGAGGGGTTTACGAGCAGTACTTC
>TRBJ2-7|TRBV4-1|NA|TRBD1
CASSFLDRGPDEQYF
TGCGCCAGCAGCTTCCTGGACAGGGGGCCCGACGAGCAGTACTTC
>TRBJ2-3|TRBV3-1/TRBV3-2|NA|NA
CASSQGYGEDTQYF
TGTGCCAGCAGCCAAGGTTACGGAGAAGATACGCAGTATTTT
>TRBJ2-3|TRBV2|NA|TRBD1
CASSGDRGRTDTQYF
TGTGCCAGCAGTGGGGACAGGGGGCGTACAGATACGCAGTATTTT
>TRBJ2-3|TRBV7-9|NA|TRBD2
CASSRGLAGGPVGPDTQYF
TGTGCCAGCAGCCGAGGACTAGCGGGGGGGCCTGTCGGCCCAGATACGCAGTATTTT
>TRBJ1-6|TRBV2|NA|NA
CASSADGQTGSYNSPLHF
TGTGCCAGCAGTGCGGATGGACAGACCGGCTCCTATAATTCACCCCTCCACTTT